Sequencing of this T cell receptor (beta chain) was carried out in a study of blood T cell repertoires in COVID-19. V was cut by 11 bases and J by 0 bases, with 13 bases left in between. The CDR3 sequence is 13 residues long. Germline V CDR1 and CDR2: MDHEN, SYDVKM. Measured with immunoSEQ multiplex PCR; TCRdb has only the in-frame clones, and not every one. Here the sample spans some 300,000 clones, 88% being singletons. This clone occurred once. J is TRBJ1-1 and V is TRBV28, with TRBD1 as a possible D gene (6 bases). The sequenced sample consisted of PBMCs or T cells enriched from blood (not recorded which). This clonotype was sampled from a woman in her twenties or thirties who had recovered from COVID-19. The CDR3 region has the DNA TGTGCCGTCACACAGGGAATGAACACTGAAGCTTTCTTT. Translation: CAVTQGMNTEAFF.